Listed here is a single T cell receptor beta chain. Its antigen is still unknown. The material for each subset, its genomic DNA, was split evenly across several immunoSEQ plates. The repertoire was sequenced with immunoSEQ multiplex PCR; TCRdb's copy has only in-frame clones and lacks some. The sample carries millions of clones, around 95% recorded once. This record comes from a study of shared clonotypes between healthy human individuals. Study in general: CD4 naive cells filled three plates per donor, CD4 memory three, CD8 naive two and CD8 memory one. Findings of the study overall: Unshared clonotypes carried lower generation probabilities than those common to all four donors. Sampling covered blood only; tissue repertoires likely differ.

The V segment lost 5 bases and the J segment 2 bases; nucleotides outside the gene matches: 2. CDR1 and CDR2 from the germline V gene are MNHNY and SVGAGI (reference sequence). This CDR3 spans 14 amino acids. The sample was naive CD4+ T cells sorted from blood. Specified subset: CD45RA+ positively selected. The chain recombines TRBV6-6 with TRBJ2-5; 10 nucleotides line up with TRBD2. The sequence was collected from a man between 18 and 29 years old in good health. CDR3 amino acids: CASSQTSGQETQYF. Written as DNA, the CDR3 is TGTGCCAGCAGTCAGACTAGCGGGCAAGAGACCCAGTACTTC.